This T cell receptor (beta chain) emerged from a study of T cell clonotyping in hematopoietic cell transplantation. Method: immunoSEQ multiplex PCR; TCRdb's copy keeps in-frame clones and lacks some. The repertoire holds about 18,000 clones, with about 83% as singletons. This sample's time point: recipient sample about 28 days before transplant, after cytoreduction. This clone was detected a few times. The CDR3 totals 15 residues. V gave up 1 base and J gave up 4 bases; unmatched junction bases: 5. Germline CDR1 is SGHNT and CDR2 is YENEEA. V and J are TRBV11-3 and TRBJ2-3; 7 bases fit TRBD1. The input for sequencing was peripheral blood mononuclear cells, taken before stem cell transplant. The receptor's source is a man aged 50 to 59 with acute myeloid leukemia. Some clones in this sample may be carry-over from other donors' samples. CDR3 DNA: TGTGCCAGCAGCTTAGGGACGACAGGGCCAGATACGCAGTATTTT. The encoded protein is CASSLGTTGPDTQYF.